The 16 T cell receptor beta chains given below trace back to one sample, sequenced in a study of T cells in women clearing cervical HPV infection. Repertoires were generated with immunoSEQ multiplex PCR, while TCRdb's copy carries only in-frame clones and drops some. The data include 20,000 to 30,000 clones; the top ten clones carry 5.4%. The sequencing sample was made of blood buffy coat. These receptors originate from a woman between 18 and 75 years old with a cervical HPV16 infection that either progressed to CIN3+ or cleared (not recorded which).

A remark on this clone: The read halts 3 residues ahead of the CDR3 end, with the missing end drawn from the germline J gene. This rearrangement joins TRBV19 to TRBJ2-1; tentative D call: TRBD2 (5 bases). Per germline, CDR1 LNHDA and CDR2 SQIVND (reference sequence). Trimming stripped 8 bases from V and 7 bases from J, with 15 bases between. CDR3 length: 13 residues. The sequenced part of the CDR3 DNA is TGTGCCAGTGCGGGTCAGGCCGGGAATGAG. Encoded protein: CASAGQAGNE. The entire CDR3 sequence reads CASAGQAGNEQFF.

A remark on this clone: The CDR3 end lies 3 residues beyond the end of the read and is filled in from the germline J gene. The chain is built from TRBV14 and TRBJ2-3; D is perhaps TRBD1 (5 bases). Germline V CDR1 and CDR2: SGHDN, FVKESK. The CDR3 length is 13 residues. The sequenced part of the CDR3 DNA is TGTGCCAGCAGCCAATCAGGGAATCAGCCG. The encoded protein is CASSQSGNQP. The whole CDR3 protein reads CASSQSGNQPQYF. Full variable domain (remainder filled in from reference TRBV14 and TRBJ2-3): EAGVTQFPSHSVIEKGQTVTLRCDPISGHDNLYWYRRVMGKEIKFLLHFVKESKQDESGMPNNRFLAERTGGTYSTLKVQPAELEDSGVYFCASSQSGNQPQYFGPGTRLTVL.

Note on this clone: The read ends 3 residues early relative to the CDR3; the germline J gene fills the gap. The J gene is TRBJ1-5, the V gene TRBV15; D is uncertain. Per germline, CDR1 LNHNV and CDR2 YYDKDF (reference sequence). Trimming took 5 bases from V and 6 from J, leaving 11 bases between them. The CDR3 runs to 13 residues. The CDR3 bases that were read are TGTGCCACCAGCTCCCCGTCCTTTCAGCCC. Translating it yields CATSSPSFQP. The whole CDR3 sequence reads CATSSPSFQPQHF.

The CDR3 here is CSAREQLYEQYF. The DNA read from the CDR3 is TGCAGTGCTAGAGAACAGCTCTACGAG. V gene TRBV20-1 combines with J gene TRBJ2-7; D not resolved. The read terminates 3 residues before the CDR3 end, so the remaining end is supplied by the germline J gene. Germline assignment: CDR1 DFQATT and CDR2 SNEGSKA (reference sequence). The length of the CDR3 is 12 residues. V lost 0 bases to trimming and J lost 3 bases, with 6 bases between them.

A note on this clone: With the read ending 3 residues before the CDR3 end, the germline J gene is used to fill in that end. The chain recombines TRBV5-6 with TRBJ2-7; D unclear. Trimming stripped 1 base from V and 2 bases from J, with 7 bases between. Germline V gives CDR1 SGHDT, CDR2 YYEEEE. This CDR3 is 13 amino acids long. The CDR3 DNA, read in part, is TGTGCCAGCAGCTTGAGGGCCGCCTACGAG. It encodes CASSLRAAYE. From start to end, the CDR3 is CASSLRAAYEQYF.

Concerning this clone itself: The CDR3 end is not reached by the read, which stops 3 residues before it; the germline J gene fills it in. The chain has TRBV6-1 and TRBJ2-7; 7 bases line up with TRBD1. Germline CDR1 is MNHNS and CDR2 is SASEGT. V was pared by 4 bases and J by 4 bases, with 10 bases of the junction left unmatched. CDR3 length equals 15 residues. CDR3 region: CASSAQGGFNYEQYF. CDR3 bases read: TGTGCCAGCAGTGCCCAAGGGGGCTTTAATTACGAG.

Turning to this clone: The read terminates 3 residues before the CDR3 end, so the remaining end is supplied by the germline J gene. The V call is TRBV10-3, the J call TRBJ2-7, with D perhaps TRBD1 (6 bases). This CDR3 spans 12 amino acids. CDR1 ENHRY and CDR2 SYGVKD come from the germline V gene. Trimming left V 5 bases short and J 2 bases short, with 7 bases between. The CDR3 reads CAISRTAYEQYF. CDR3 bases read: TGTGCCATCAGTAGGACAGCCTACGAG.

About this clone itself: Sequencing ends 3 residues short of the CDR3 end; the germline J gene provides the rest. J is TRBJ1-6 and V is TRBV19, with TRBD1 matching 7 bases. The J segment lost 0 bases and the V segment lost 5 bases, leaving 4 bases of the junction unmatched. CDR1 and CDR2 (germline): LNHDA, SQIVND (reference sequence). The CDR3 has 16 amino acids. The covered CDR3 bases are TGTGCCAGTAGTCGAAACAGGGGCTCCTATAATTCACCC. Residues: CASSRNRGSYNSP. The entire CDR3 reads CASSRNRGSYNSPLHF.

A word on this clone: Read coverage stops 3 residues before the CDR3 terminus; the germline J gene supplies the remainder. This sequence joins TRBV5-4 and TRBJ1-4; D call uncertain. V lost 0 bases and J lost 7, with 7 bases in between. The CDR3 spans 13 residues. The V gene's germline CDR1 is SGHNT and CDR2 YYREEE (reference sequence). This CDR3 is CASSLDRGEKLFF. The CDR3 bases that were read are TGTGCCAGCAGCTTGGATCGGGGTGAAAAA.

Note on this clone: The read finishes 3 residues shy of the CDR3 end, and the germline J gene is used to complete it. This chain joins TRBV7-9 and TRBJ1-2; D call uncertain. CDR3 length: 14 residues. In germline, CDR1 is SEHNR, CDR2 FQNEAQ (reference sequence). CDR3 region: CASSQGTHTDTYTF. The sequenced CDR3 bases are TGTGCCAGCAGCCAAGGAACCCACACAGATACC.

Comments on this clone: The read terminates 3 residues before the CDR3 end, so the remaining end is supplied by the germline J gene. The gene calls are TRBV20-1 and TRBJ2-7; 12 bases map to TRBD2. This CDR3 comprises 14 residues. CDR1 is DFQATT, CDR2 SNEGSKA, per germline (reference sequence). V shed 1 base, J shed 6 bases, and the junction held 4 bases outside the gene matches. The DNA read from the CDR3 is TGCAGTGCTAGAGGACTAGCGGGGGCCGGCGAG. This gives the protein CSARGLAGAGE. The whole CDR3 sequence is CSARGLAGAGEQYF.

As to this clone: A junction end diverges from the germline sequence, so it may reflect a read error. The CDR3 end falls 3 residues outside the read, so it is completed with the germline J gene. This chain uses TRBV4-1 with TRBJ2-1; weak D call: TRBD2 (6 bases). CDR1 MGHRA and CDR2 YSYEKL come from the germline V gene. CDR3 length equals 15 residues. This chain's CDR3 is CTSSQVGGNYNEQFF. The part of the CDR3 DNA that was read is TGCACCAGCAGCCAAGTTGGGGGGAATTACAATGAG.

The covered CDR3 bases are TGTGCCAGTAGTAGAGGGGGGGACTACAATGAG. It yields the protein CASSRGGDYNE. The entire CDR3 protein reads CASSRGGDYNEQFF. The chain has TRBV19 and TRBJ2-1, with D perhaps matching TRBD2 (7 bases). Read coverage stops 3 residues before the CDR3 terminus; the germline J gene supplies the remainder. V lost 4 bases to trimming and J lost 3 bases, with 10 bases between them. The germline V gene has CDR1 LNHDA and CDR2 SQIVND (reference sequence). This CDR3 comprises 14 residues. The full variable domain, its missing parts supplied by reference TRBV19 and TRBJ2-1, is DGGITQSPKYLFRKEGQNVTLSCEQNLNHDAMYWYRQDPGQGLRLIYYSQIVNDFQKGDIAEGYSVSREKKESFPLTVTSAQKNPTAFYLCASSRGGDYNEQFFGPGTRLTVL.

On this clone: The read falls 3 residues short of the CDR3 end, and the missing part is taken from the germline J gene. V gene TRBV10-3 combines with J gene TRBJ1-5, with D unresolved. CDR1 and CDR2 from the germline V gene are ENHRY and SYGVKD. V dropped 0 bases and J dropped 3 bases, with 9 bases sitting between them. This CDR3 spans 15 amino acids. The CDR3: CAISESKRFNQPQHF. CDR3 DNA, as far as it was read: TGTGCCATCAGTGAGTCAAAACGGTTCAATCAGCCC.

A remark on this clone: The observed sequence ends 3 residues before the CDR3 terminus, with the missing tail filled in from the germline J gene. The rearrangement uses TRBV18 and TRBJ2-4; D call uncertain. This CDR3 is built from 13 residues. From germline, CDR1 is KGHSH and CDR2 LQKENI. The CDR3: CASSGSANYGQYF. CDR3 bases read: TGTGCCAGCTCCGGCAGCGCTAACTATGGT.

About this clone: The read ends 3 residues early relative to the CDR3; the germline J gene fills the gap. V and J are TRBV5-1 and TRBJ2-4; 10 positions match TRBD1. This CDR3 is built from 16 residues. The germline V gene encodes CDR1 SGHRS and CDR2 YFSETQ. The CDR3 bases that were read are TGCGCCAGCAGCGGCGACCGGGACAGGGGCCAAGAGACT. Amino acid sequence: CASSGDRDRGQET. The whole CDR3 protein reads CASSGDRDRGQETQYF.